These 2 T cell receptor beta chains came from one sample sequenced in a study of PD-1 blockade in classical Hodgkin lymphoma. Using immunoSEQ multiplex PCR, the repertoire was profiled, and TCRdb retains in-frame clones only, with some absent. The sample lists about 22,000 clones, around 68% occurring once. Time point of the sample: cycle 4 day 1 (C4D1), after 5 to 7 weeks of nivolumab. Relapse was seen in all patients after autologous stem cell transplantation, and brentuximab vedotin exposure was variable. The study purified CD4+ T cells from thawed PBMCs using magnetic negative selection. Sample: CD4+ T cells from blood, taken before the fourth cycle of nivolumab. These receptors were taken from a human donor with classical Hodgkin lymphoma.

The V call is TRBV18, the J call TRBJ1-1, with a possible D match to TRBD1 (5 bases). V lost 3 bases and J 6 bases, leaving 8 bases between the germline ends. There are 12 residues in the CDR3. Germline lookup yields CDR1 KGHSH and CDR2 LQKENI. CDR3 DNA: TGTGCCAGCTCACCTACGACAGCTGAAGCTTTCTTT. This codes for CASSPTTAEAFF. The entire variable domain, with the rest obtained from reference TRBV18 and TRBJ1-1, is as follows: NAGVMQNPRHLVRRRGQEARLRCSPMKGHSHVYWYRQLPEEGLKFMVYLQKENIIDESGMPKERFSAEFPKEGPSILRIQQVVRGDSAAYFCASSPTTAEAFFGQGTRLTVV.

In its sample, this clone was seen once. CDR3 sequence (DNA): TGTGCCAGCTCACCAGATACTACCTACGAGCAGTACTTC. Its protein product is CASSPDTTYEQYF. This chain links TRBV18 with TRBJ2-7; D remains unclear. The germline V gene has CDR1 KGHSH and CDR2 LQKENI. Deletions cut 2 bases from V and 2 bases from J, with 7 bases between. CDR3 size: 13 residues.